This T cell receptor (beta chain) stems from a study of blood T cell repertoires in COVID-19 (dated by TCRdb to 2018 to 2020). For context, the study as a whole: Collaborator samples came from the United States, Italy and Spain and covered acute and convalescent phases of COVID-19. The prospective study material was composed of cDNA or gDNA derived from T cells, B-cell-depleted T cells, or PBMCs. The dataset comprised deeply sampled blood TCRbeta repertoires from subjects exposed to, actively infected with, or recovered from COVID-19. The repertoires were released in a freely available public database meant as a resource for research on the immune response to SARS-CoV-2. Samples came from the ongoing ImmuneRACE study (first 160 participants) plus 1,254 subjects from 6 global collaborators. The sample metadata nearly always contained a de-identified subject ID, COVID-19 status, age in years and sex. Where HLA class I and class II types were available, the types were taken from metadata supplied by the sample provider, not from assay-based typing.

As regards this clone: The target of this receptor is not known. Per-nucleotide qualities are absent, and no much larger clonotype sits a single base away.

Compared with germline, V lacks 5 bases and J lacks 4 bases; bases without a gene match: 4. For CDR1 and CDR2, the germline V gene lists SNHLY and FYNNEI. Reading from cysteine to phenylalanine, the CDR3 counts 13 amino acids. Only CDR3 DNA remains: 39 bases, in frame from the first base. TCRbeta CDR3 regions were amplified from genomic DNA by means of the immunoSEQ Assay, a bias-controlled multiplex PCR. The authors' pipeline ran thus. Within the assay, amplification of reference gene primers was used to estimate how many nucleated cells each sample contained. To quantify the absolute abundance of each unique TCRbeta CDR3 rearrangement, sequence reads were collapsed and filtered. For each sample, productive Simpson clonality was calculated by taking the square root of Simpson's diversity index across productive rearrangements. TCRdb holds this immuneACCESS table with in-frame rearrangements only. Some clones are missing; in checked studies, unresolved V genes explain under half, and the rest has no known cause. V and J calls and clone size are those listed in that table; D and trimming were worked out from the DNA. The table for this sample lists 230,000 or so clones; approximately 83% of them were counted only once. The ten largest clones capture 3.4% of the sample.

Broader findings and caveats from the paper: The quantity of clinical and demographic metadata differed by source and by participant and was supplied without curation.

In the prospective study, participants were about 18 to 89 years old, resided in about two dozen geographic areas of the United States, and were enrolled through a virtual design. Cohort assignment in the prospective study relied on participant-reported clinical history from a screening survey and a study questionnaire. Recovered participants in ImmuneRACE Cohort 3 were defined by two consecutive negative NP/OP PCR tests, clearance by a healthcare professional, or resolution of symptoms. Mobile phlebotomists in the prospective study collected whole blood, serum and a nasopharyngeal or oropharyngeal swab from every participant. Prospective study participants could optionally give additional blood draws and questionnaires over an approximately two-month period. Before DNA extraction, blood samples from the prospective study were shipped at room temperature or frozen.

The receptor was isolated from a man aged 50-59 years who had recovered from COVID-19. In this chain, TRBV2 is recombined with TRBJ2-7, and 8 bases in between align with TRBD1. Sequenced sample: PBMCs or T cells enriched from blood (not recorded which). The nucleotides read TGTGCCAGCAGTCGGGACAGGTCTTACGAGCAGTACTTC. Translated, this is CASSRDRSYEQYF.